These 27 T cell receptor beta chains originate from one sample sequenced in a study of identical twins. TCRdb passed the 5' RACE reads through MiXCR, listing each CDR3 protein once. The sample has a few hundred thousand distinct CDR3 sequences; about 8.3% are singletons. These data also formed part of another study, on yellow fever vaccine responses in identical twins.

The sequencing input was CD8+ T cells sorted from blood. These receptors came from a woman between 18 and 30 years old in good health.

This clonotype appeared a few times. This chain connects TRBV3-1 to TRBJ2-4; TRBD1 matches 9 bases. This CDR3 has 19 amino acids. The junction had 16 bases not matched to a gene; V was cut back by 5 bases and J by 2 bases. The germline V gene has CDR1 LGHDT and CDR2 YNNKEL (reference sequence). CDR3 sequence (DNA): TGTGCCAGCAGCTCGGAGGACAGGGGAGAGTTTTGGACCAAAAACATTCAGTACTTC. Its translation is CASSSEDRGEFWTKNIQYF.

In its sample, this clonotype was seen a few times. The CDR3 DNA reads TGCAGCGTGGCCCTCCCGACCGAGCAGTACTTC. Protein product: CSVALPTEQYF. This chain connects TRBV29-1 to TRBJ2-7; D is undetermined. This CDR3 contains 11 residues. V was trimmed by 6 bases and J by 6 bases, leaving 12 bases between them. Germline values: CDR1 SQVTM, CDR2 ANQGSEA.

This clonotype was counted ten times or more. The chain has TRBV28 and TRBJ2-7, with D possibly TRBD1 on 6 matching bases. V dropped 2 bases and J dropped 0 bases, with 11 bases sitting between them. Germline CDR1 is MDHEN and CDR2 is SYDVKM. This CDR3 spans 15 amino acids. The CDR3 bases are TGTGCCAGCAGTTTAAGTAGGACAGTCTCCTACGAGCAGTACTTC. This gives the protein CASSLSRTVSYEQYF.

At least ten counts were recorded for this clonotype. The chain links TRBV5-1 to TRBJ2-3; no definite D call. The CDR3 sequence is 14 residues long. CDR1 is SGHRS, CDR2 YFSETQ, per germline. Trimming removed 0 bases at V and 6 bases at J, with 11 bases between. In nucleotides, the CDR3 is TGCGCCAGCAGCTTGGAGGCCCGTGGGGATACGCAGTATTTT. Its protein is CASSLEARGDTQYF.

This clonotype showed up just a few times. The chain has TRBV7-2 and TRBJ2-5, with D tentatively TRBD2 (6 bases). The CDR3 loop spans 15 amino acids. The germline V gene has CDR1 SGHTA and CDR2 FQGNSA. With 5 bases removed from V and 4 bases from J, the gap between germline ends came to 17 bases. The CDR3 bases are TGTGCCAGCAGCATAACAACCGGGACTCTAGAGACCCAGTACTTC. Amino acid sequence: CASSITTGTLETQYF.

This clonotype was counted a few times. This CDR3 is CASSPEPNYGYTF. The CDR3 nucleotides read TGTGCCAGCAGCCCGGAGCCTAACTATGGCTACACCTTC. The genes are TRBV6-2 or TRBV6-3 and TRBJ1-2; D is undetermined. Germline V gives CDR1 MNHEY, CDR2 SVGEGT. The CDR3 extends over 13 amino acids. V lost 6 bases and J 0 bases, leaving 8 bases between the germline ends.

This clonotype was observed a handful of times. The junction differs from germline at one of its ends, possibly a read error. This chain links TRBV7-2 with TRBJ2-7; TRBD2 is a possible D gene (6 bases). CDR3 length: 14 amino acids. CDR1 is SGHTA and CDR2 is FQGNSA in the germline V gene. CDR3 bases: TGTGCCAGCAGCCTGCCGGGACTCTCCCACGAGCAGTACTTC. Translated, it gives CASSLPGLSHEQYF.

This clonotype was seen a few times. CDR3 nucleotide sequence: TGTGCCAGCAGCTTGGGTGCGGGAGGGACCTGGGACGAGCAGTACTTC. It yields the protein CASSLGAGGTWDEQYF. The chain is built from TRBV5-6 and TRBJ2-7; 9 bases are shared with TRBD2. Germline V gene lookup returns CDR1 SGHDT and CDR2 YYEEEE. The V segment lost 0 bases and the J segment 5 bases; nucleotides outside the gene matches: 9. The CDR3 is made up of 16 amino acids.

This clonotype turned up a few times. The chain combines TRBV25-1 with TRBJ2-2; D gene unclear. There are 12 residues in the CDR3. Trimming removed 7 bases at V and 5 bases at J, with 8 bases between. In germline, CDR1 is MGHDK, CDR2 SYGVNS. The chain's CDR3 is CASNQFTGELFF. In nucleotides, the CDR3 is TGTGCCAGCAATCAGTTTACCGGGGAGCTGTTTTTT.

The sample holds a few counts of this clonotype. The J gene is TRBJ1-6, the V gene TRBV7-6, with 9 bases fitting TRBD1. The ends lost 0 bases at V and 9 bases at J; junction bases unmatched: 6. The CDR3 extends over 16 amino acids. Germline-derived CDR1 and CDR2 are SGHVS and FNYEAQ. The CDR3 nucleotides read TGTGCCAGCAGCTTAGCCAATGGACAGGGGACTTCACCCCTCCACTTT. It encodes CASSLANGQGTSPLHF.

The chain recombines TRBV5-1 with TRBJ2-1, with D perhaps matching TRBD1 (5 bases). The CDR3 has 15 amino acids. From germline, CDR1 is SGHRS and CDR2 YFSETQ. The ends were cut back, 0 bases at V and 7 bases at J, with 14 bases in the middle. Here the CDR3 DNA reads TGCGCCAGCAGCTTGGCCCCCCCACAGGTGAATGAGCAGTTCTTC. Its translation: CASSLAPPQVNEQFF. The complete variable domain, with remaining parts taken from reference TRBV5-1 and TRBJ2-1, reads KAGVTQTPRYLIKTRGQQVTLSCSPISGHRSVSWYQQTPGQGLQFLFEYFSETQRNKGNFPGRFSGRQFSNSRSEMNVSTLELGDSALYLCASSLAPPQVNEQFFGPGTRLTVL.

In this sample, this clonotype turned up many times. CDR3 in DNA: TGTGCCAGCAGTCCGACAGGGGCGTACGAGCAGTACTTC. This encodes CASSPTGAYEQYF. The gene calls are TRBV7-9 and TRBJ2-7; the match to TRBD1 covers 8 bases. Germline loops: CDR1 SEHNR, CDR2 FQNEAQ (reference sequence). V shed 6 bases and J 4 bases; nucleotides not matched to a gene: 5. This CDR3 comprises 13 residues.

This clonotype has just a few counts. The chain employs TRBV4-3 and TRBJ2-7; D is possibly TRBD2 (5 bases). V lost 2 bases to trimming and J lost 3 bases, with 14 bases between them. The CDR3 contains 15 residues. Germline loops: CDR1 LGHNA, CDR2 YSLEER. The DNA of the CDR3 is TGCGCCAGCAGCCAAACCCGGACGGGATTCTACGAGCAGTACTTC. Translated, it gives CASSQTRTGFYEQYF.

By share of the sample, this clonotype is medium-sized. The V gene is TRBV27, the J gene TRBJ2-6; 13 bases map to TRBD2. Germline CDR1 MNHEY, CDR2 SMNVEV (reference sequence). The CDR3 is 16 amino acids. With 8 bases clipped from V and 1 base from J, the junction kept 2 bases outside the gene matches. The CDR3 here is CASGTSGTSGANVLTF. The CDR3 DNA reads TGTGCCAGCGGGACTAGCGGGACGTCTGGGGCCAACGTCCTGACTTTC.

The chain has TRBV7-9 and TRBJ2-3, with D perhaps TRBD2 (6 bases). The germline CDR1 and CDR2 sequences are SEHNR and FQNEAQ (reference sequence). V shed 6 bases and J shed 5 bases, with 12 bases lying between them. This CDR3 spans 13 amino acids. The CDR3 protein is CASRAVGGDTQYF. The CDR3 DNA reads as TGTGCCAGCAGGGCAGTGGGGGGAGATACGCAGTATTTT.

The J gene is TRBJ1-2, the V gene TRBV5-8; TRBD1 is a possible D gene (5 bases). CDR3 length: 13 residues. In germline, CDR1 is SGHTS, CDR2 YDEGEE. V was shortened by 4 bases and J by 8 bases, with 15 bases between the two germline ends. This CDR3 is CASSPVGGTGYTF. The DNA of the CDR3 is TGTGCCAGCAGCCCCGTTGGAGGGACCGGCTACACCTTC.

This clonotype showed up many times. The DNA of the CDR3 is TGCGCCAGCAGCTTGGAAGTTGGGGGGGAGCAGTTCTTC. Amino acids: CASSLEVGGEQFF. V usage is TRBV5-1 and J usage is TRBJ2-1; D perhaps matches TRBD2 (6 bases). Trimming cost V 0 bases and J 10 bases, with 11 bases left between them. The V gene's germline CDR1 is SGHRS and CDR2 YFSETQ. This CDR3 spans 13 amino acids.

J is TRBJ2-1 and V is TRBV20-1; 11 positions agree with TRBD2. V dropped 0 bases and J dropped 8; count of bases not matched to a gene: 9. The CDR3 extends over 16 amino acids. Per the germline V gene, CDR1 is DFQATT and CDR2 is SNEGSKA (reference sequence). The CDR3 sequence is CSARDLSGLAGHEQFF. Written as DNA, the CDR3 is TGCAGTGCTAGAGATCTCTCCGGACTAGCGGGTCATGAGCAGTTCTTC.

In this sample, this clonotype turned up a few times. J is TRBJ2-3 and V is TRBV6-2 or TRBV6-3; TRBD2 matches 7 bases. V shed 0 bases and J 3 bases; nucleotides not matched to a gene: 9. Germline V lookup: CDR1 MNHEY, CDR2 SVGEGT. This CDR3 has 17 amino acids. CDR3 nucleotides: TGTGCCAGCAGTTACTCGACGCCAGCGGGATTGACAGATACGCAGTATTTT. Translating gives CASSYSTPAGLTDTQYF.

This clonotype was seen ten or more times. DNA of the CDR3: TGTGCCAGCAATTCGGAGGACAAAGAGACCCAGTACTTC. It yields the protein CASNSEDKETQYF. The V call is TRBV28, the J call TRBJ2-5; D possibly matches TRBD1 or TRBD2 (5 bases each). Trimming removed 7 bases at V and 3 bases at J, with 12 bases between. The CDR3 runs to 13 residues. The V gene's germline CDR1 is MDHEN and CDR2 SYDVKM.

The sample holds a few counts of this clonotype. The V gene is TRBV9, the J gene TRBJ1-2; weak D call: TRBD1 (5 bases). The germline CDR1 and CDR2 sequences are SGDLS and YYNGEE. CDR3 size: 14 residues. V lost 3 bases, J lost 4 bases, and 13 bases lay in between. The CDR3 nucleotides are TGTGCCAGCAGCGGCGGGACGGAGAGCTATGGCTACACCTTC. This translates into CASSGGTESYGYTF.

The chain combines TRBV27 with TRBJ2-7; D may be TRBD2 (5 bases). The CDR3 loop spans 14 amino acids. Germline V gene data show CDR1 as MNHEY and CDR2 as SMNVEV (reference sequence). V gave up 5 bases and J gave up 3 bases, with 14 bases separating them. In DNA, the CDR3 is TGTGCCAGCAGTACCTCTTCGGGGTACTACGAGCAGTACTTC. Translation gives CASSTSSGYYEQYF.

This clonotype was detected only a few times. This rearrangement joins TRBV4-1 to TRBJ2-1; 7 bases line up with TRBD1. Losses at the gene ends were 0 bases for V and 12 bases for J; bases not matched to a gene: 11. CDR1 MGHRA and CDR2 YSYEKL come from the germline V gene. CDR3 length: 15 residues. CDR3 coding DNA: TGCGCCAGCAGCCAAGACAACACCCAGGGGGTTAGGCAGTTCTTC. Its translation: CASSQDNTQGVRQFF.

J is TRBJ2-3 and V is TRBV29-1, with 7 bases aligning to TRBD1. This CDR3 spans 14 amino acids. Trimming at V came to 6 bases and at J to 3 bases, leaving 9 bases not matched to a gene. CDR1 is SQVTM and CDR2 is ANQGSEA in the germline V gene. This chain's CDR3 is CSVTTGVVTDTQYF. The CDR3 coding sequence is TGCAGCGTAACTACAGGGGTCGTTACAGATACGCAGTATTTT.

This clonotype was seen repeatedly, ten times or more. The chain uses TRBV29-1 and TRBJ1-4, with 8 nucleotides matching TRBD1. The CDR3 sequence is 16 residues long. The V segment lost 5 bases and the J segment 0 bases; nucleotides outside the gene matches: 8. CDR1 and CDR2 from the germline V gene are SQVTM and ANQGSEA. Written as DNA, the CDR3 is TGCAGCGTTCACGGACAGGGTGAGACAACTAATGAAAAACTGTTTTTT. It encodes CSVHGQGETTNEKLFF.

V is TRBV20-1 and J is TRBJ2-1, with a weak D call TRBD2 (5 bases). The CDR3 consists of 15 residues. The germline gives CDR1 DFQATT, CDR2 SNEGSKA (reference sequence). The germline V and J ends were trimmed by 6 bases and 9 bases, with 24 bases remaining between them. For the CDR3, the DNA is TGCAGTGCCCCTTTTGAGAGCGGAGATTCCAGTGAGCAGTTCTTC. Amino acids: CSAPFESGDSSEQFF.

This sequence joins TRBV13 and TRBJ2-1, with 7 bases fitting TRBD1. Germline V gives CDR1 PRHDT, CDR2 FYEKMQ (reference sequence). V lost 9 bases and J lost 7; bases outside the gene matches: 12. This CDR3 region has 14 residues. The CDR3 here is CASTPRQGQNEQFF. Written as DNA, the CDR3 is TGTGCCAGTACCCCCCGGCAGGGACAGAATGAGCAGTTCTTC.